The 32 T cell receptor beta chains listed next were all sequenced from one sample in a study of blood T cell repertoires in COVID-19. Sequencing was performed with immunoSEQ multiplex PCR; in TCRdb, only in-frame clones are kept and a portion is missing. The sample has approximately 260,000 clones, 75% to 90% seen once. The specimen was peripheral blood. These receptors originate from a woman in her sixties or seventies with COVID-19, enrolled during active disease.

The chain joins TRBV7-3 to TRBJ1-1; 7 bases map to TRBD1. The CDR3 has 13 amino acids. Germline trimming cut 5 bases from V and 5 bases from J; bases unmatched to any gene: 5. The germline gives CDR1 SGHTA, CDR2 FQGTGA. The CDR3 sequence: CASSPSGGTEAFF. CDR3 nucleotide sequence: TGTGCCAGCAGCCCATCAGGGGGTACTGAAGCTTTCTTT.

The chain employs TRBV7-2 and TRBJ2-3; 8 bases match TRBD2. The ends lost 0 bases at V and 5 bases at J; junction bases unmatched: 4. CDR3 length: 15 residues. CDR1 SGHTA and CDR2 FQGNSA come from the germline V gene. This CDR3 is CASSLASGNKDTQYF. The CDR3 DNA reads as TGTGCCAGCAGCTTAGCTAGCGGGAATAAAGATACGCAGTATTTT. Full variable domain (missing parts from reference TRBV7-2 and TRBJ2-3): GAGVSQSPSNKVTEKGKDVELRCDPISGHTALYWYRQSLGQGLEFLIYFQGNSAPDKSGLPSDRFSAERTGGSVSTLTIQRTQQEDSAVYLCASSLASGNKDTQYFGPGTRLTVL.

The chain couples TRBV30 to TRBJ1-5; 7 bases agree with TRBD1. CDR1 and CDR2 (germline): GTSNPN, SVGIG (reference sequence). V lost 2 bases to trimming and J lost 6 bases; unmatched junction nucleotides: 7. The CDR3 is 14 residues long. The CDR3 DNA sequence: TGTGCCTGGAGTAGCCAGGGGGGACGTCAGCCCCAGCATTTT. Translated: CAWSSQGGRQPQHF.

This clone has a single count. This chain uses TRBV5-4 with TRBJ2-5; D may be TRBD1 (5 bases). Germline lookup yields CDR1 SGHNT and CDR2 YYREEE (reference sequence). The CDR3 length is 13 residues. V was cut by 4 bases and J by 4 bases, with 11 bases left in between. The CDR3 protein is CASSRRAGETQYF. The CDR3 coding sequence is TGTGCCAGCAGCCGCAGGGCCGGAGAGACCCAGTACTTC.

This rearrangement joins TRBV7-2 to TRBJ2-1; 8 bases agree with TRBD2. Germline V gives CDR1 SGHTA, CDR2 FQGNSA. This CDR3 has 16 amino acids. V shed 1 base, J shed 4 bases, and the junction held 6 bases outside the gene matches. The CDR3 reads CASSLVTGGRYNEQFF. The DNA for the CDR3 is TGTGCCAGCAGCTTAGTTACGGGGGGGAGGTACAATGAGCAGTTCTTC.

V is TRBV20-1 and J is TRBJ1-1; D remains ambiguous. Trimming left V 8 bases short and J 10 bases short, with 17 bases between. The V gene's germline CDR1 is DFQATT and CDR2 SNEGSKA (reference sequence). This CDR3 has 11 residues. This CDR3 reads CSSPREGGAFF. CDR3 DNA: TGCAGTTCCCCTCGAGAGGGAGGAGCTTTCTTT.

V gene TRBV5-6 combines with J gene TRBJ2-2, with TRBD2 matching 7 bases. The CDR3 covers 15 residues. CDR1 is SGHDT and CDR2 is YYEEEE in the germline V gene. V dropped 5 bases and J dropped 1; count of bases not matched to a gene: 5. CDR3 DNA: TGTGCCAGCAGAGCGGGGTGGGGGAACACCGGGGAGCTGTTTTTT. Residues: CASRAGWGNTGELFF.

The gene calls are TRBV27 and TRBJ1-2; no definite D call. The V gene's germline CDR1 is MNHEY and CDR2 SMNVEV (reference sequence). The CDR3 is 13 residues long. Between the trimmed V and J ends, which lost 5 bases and 0 bases, there was a span of 7 bases. CDR3 nucleotide sequence: TGTGCCAGCAGTCCGACACCTAACTATGGCTACACCTTC. As protein: CASSPTPNYGYTF.

The chain carries TRBV5-4 and TRBJ2-1; TRBD2 is a possible D gene (5 bases). Per the germline V gene, CDR1 is SGHNT and CDR2 is YYREEE (reference sequence). Trimming removed 0 bases from V and 0 bases from J, with 7 bases in between. There are 15 residues in the CDR3. CDR3 loop: CASSLGTVSYNEQFF. The CDR3 coding sequence is TGTGCCAGCAGCTTGGGGACTGTCTCCTACAATGAGCAGTTCTTC. Complete variable domain (other parts from reference TRBV5-4 and TRBJ2-1): ETGVTQSPTHLIKTRGQQVTLRCSSQSGHNTVSWYQQALGQGPQFIFQYYREEENGRGNFPPRFSGLQFPNYSSELNVNALELDDSALYLCASSLGTVSYNEQFFGPGTRLTVL.

The chain couples TRBV9 to TRBJ1-1; D is uncertain. Trimming left V 0 bases short and J 5 bases short, with 8 bases between. From germline, CDR1 is SGDLS and CDR2 YYNGEE. The CDR3 totals 13 residues. CDR3 nucleotide sequence: TGTGCCAGCAGCGTAGTGGTTGAGACTGAAGCTTTCTTT. Translated, it gives CASSVVVETEAFF.

The chain combines TRBV7-5 with TRBJ2-1; the table names TRBD2, a call not compared with the DNA. TRBV7-5 is a listed pseudogene. The CDR3 covers 16 residues. DNA of the CDR3: TGTGCCAGAAGTCCACACGGGGGGCTGCAATACAATGAGCAGTTCTTC. Protein: CARSPHGGLQYNEQFF.

V is TRBV4-1 and J is TRBJ1-2, with 9 bases identical to TRBD1. The germline V gene has CDR1 MGHRA and CDR2 YSYEKL. The CDR3 is 14 residues long. The V and J ends lost 6 bases and 2 bases, in that order; junction bases with no gene match: 4. The CDR3: CASSTGQGNYGYTF. CDR3 coding DNA: TGCGCCAGCAGTACAGGACAGGGGAACTATGGCTACACCTTC.

The chain is built from TRBV2 and TRBJ2-6; no firm D call. The CDR3 loop spans 16 amino acids. Germline V gene sequence: CDR1 SNHLY, CDR2 FYNNEI. The V gene lost 6 bases and the J gene lost 0 bases, with 12 bases spanning the gap. CDR3 loop: CASSVPGYSGANVLTF. The CDR3, as DNA: TGTGCCAGCAGCGTCCCAGGTTACTCTGGGGCCAACGTCCTGACTTTC.

The chain combines TRBV19 with TRBJ1-1; D ambiguous. The V and J ends lost 7 bases and 7 bases respectively, with 16 bases between them. CDR3 size: 13 residues. The germline gives CDR1 LNHDA, CDR2 SQIVND (reference sequence). The CDR3: CASTPVGGNEAFF. As DNA, the CDR3 is TGTGCCAGTACCCCCGTTGGAGGGAATGAAGCTTTCTTT.

The chain joins TRBV13 to TRBJ2-1; TRBD2 matches 9 bases. This CDR3 is 14 amino acids long. J lost 7 bases, V lost 5 bases, and 6 bases had no gene match. Per the germline V gene, CDR1 is PRHDT and CDR2 is FYEKMQ (reference sequence). The CDR3 DNA follows: TGTGCCAGCAGCCCCGGGACTAGCAGAAATGAGCAGTTCTTC. This codes for CASSPGTSRNEQFF.

The CDR3 DNA follows: TGTGCCAGCAGCCATCCGCACACAGAAAACACTGAAGCTTTCTTT. Its protein is CASSHPHTENTEAFF. The chain links TRBV3-1 (or the pseudogene TRBV3-2) to TRBJ1-1; D remains ambiguous. The CDR3 length is 15 residues. Germline-derived CDR1 and CDR2 are LGHDT and YNNKEL (reference sequence). Trimming removed 3 bases from V and 2 bases from J, with 13 bases in between.

This clone appeared once. V usage is TRBV24-1 and J usage is TRBJ2-1, with D maybe TRBD2 (5 bases). The V end lost 9 bases, the J end lost 9 bases, and 17 bases lay between the germline ends. The CDR3 spans 13 residues. Germline-derived CDR1 and CDR2 are KGHDR and SFDVKD. Written as DNA, the CDR3 is TGTGCCACCGCCGCCATCGAGGGTAGTGAGCAGTTCTTC. This sequence encodes CATAAIEGSEQFF.

The rearrangement links TRBV10-3 to TRBJ1-1; 7 bases map to TRBD1. Trimming removed 3 bases from V and 5 bases from J; junction bases left unmatched: 12. CDR3 length: 16 residues. Germline V CDR1 and CDR2: ENHRY, SYGVKD. The CDR3 nucleotides read TGTGCCATCAGTGACCCCTTGACAGGGCAAGGGACTGAAGCTTTCTTT. It translates to CAISDPLTGQGTEAFF.

This chain joins TRBV2 and TRBJ2-6; TRBD2 might be the D (7 bases). Germline loops: CDR1 SNHLY, CDR2 FYNNEI. This CDR3 spans 17 amino acids. The V and J ends lost 5 bases and 3 bases respectively, with 17 bases between them. The CDR3: CASSLEKGGLGANVLTF. CDR3 coding DNA: TGTGCCAGCAGTTTGGAGAAGGGGGGGCTTGGGGCCAACGTCCTGACTTTC.

The rearrangement joins TRBV12-3 or TRBV12-4 to TRBJ2-1; D possibly corresponds to TRBD2 (5 bases). The CDR3 loop spans 13 amino acids. V was pared by 0 bases and J by 7 bases, with 7 bases between. CDR3 amino acids: CASSLALANEQFF. In DNA form, the CDR3 reads TGTGCCAGCAGTTTAGCCTTAGCGAATGAGCAGTTCTTC.

This clone was detected only a few times. The chain combines TRBV4-2 with TRBJ2-1, with 7 bases that match TRBD1. CDR3 size: 13 residues. With V trimmed by 0 bases and J by 8 bases, 1 base remained unmatched. Per germline, CDR1 LGHNA and CDR2 YNFKEQ. This chain's CDR3 is CASSQEGGDEQFF. As DNA, the CDR3 is TGTGCCAGCAGCCAAGAAGGGGGCGATGAGCAGTTCTTC.

The chain is built from TRBV6-2 or TRBV6-3 and TRBJ2-3, with 8 bases identical to TRBD2. Trimming took 4 bases from V and 9 from J; bases not matched to a gene: 9. The CDR3 has 14 amino acids. CDR1 and CDR2 (germline): MNHEY, SVGEGT. CDR3 DNA: TGTGCCAGCAGTTTCCGGGGGGGCATCTCGACGCAGTATTTT. Translated, it gives CASSFRGGISTQYF.

The V and J genes are TRBV29-1 and TRBJ1-1; the D is unclear. Germline assignment: CDR1 SQVTM and CDR2 ANQGSEA. This CDR3 spans 14 amino acids. The V and J ends lost 0 bases and 3 bases respectively, with 11 bases between them. CDR3 region: CSVEDPRRYTEAFF. The CDR3, as DNA: TGCAGCGTTGAAGATCCTCGCAGATACACTGAAGCTTTCTTT. Filled out from reference TRBV29-1 and TRBJ1-1, the complete variable domain reads SAVISQKPSRDICQRGTSLTIQCQVDSQVTMMFWYRQQPGQSLTLIATANQGSEATYESGFVIDKFPISRPNLTFSTLTVSNMSPEDSSIYLCSVEDPRRYTEAFFGQGTRLTVV.

The chain recombines TRBV5-1 with TRBJ1-2; 9 nucleotides align to TRBD1. Germline assignment: CDR1 SGHRS and CDR2 YFSETQ. V lost 1 base, J lost 11 bases, and 6 bases stayed unmatched. The CDR3 contains 13 residues. This CDR3 reads CASSLRTGVFYTF. In nucleotides, the CDR3 is TGCGCCAGCAGCTTGAGGACAGGGGTCTTTTACACCTTC.

The V call is TRBV5-1, the J call TRBJ2-1; possibly TRBD2 for D (6 bases). V shed 7 bases and J shed 8 bases, with 16 bases lying between them. The length of the CDR3 is 13 residues. CDR1 is SGHRS and CDR2 is YFSETQ in the germline V gene. CDR3 coding DNA: TGCGCCAGCGGTCCCCTGGGGGGTTATGAGCAGTTCTTC. It specifies CASGPLGGYEQFF.

V and J are TRBV18 and TRBJ2-1; weak D call: TRBD2 (6 bases). The CDR3 is made up of 15 amino acids. Germline CDR1 and CDR2: KGHSH and LQKENI. Between the trimmed V and J ends, which lost 4 bases and 7 bases, there was a span of 17 bases. This CDR3 is CASSLQGTSGNEQFF. The CDR3, as DNA: TGTGCCAGCTCACTACAAGGGACTTCAGGGAATGAGCAGTTCTTC.

The V gene is TRBV7-2, the J gene TRBJ2-7; 7 bases match TRBD1. The CDR3 runs 15 residues. V lost 2 bases, J lost 4 bases, and 8 bases stayed unmatched. Germline V gives CDR1 SGHTA, CDR2 FQGNSA. CDR3 coding DNA: TGTGCCAGCAGCTTAATAACAGGGGCCACTTACGAGCAGTACTTC. Translation: CASSLITGATYEQYF.

V usage is TRBV11-3 and J usage is TRBJ2-7; 10 nucleotides agree with TRBD1. This CDR3 comprises 14 residues. The trim removed 4 bases at V and 6 bases at J, leaving 6 bases unmatched. Per the germline V gene, CDR1 is SGHNT and CDR2 is YENEEA. CDR3 bases: TGTGCCAGCAGCTCCGGGACAGGGGAGGTCGAGCAGTACTTC. It codes for CASSSGTGEVEQYF. The variable domain in full, completed from reference TRBV11-3 and TRBJ2-7, reads EAGVVQSPRYKIIEKKQPVAFWCNPISGHNTLYWYLQNLGQGPELLIRYENEEAVDDSQLPKDRFSAERLKGVDSTLKIQPAELGDSAVYLCASSSGTGEVEQYFGPGTRLTVT.

V usage is TRBV19 and J usage is TRBJ2-7; TRBD1 matches 10 bases. Losses at the gene ends were 7 bases for V and 2 bases for J; bases not matched to a gene: 14. Germline V gives CDR1 LNHDA, CDR2 SQIVND (reference sequence). The CDR3 spans 17 residues. This chain's CDR3 is CASTSGTGVLGAYEQYF. CDR3 bases: TGTGCCAGTACCTCCGGGACAGGGGTTTTAGGGGCCTACGAGCAGTACTTC.

V and J are TRBV30 and TRBJ1-2, with TRBD1 matching 8 bases. This CDR3 has 15 amino acids. Trimming removed 4 bases from V and 7 bases from J; junction bases left unmatched: 14. The germline gives CDR1 GTSNPN, CDR2 SVGIG (reference sequence). For the CDR3, the DNA is TGTGCCTGGAACCGAAGAGCCCCAGGGGGCGGTGGCTACACCTTC. It is translated as CAWNRRAPGGGGYTF.

The rearrangement joins TRBV10-3 to TRBJ1-2; D is possibly TRBD1 (5 bases). This CDR3 has 14 residues. CDR1 is ENHRY, CDR2 SYGVKD, per germline. Trimming shortened V by 8 bases and J by 2 bases, and 15 bases separated the two germline ends. For the CDR3, the DNA is TGTGCCATCGCGGGGGTGGGCGAGAACTATGGCTACACCTTC. Its protein is CAIAGVGENYGYTF.

The chain links TRBV5-6 to TRBJ2-5, with 7 bases aligning to TRBD1. The V gene's germline CDR1 is SGHDT and CDR2 YYEEEE. The CDR3 contains 14 residues. Trimming took 3 bases from V and 2 from J; bases not matched to a gene: 4. The CDR3 protein is CASSSQGVQETQYF. CDR3 in DNA: TGTGCCAGCAGCTCTCAGGGGGTTCAAGAGACCCAGTACTTC.